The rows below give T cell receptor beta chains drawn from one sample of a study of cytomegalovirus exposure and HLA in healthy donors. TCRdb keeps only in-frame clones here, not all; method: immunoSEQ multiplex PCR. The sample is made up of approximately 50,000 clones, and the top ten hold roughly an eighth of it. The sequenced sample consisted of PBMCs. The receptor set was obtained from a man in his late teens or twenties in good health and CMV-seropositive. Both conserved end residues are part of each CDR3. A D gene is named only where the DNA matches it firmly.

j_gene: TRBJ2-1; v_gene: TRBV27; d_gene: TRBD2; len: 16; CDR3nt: TGTGCCAGCAGCCCGGGACTAGCGGGAGGGGTCAATGAGCAGTTCTTC; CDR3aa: CASSPGLAGGVNEQFF
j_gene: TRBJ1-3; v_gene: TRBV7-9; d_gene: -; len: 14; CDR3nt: TGTGCCAGCAGACAGGGTTCAGCTGGAAACACCATATATTTT; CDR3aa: CASRQGSAGNTIYF
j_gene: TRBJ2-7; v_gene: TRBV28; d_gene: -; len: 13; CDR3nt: TGTGCCAGCCGGGACTCCTCAATCTACGAGCAGTACTTC; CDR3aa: CASRDSSIYEQYF
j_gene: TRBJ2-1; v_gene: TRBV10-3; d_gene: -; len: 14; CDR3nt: TGTGCCATCAGTCCTACGACGGAGGGCCATGAGCAGTTCTTC; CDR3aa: CAISPTTEGHEQFF
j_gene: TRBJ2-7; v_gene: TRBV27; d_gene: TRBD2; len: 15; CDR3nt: TGTGCCAGCAGTTTATCTGGGGGGGCGGGGGGCGAGCAGTACTTC; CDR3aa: CASSLSGGAGGEQYF
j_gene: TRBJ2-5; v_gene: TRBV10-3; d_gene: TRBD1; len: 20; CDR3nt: TGTGCCATCAGTGAGAGAGGGACAGGGGCCAACTACGCACACCAAGAGACCCAGTACTTC; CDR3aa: CAISERGTGANYAHQETQYF
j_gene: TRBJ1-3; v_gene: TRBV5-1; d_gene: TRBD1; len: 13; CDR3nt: TGCGCCAGCAGATCGGGACAGGGAAACACCATATATTTT; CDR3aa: CASRSGQGNTIYF
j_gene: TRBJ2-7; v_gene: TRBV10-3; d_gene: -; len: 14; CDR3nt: TGTGCCATCGGAGTCGACAGTTCCCCCTACGAGCAGTACTTC; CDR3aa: CAIGVDSSPYEQYF
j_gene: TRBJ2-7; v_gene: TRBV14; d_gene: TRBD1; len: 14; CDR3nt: TGTGCCAGCAGCCAATGGACAGGGTTCTGGGAGCAGTACTTC; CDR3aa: CASSQWTGFWEQYF
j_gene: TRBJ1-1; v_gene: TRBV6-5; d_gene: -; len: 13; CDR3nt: TGTGCCAGCAGCTCGGGACAGAACACTGAAGCTTTCTTT; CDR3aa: CASSSGQNTEAFF
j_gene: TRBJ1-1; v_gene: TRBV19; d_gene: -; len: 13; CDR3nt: TGTGCCAGTAGCGGGGGTGGTTACACTGAAGCTTTCTTT; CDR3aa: CASSGGGYTEAFF
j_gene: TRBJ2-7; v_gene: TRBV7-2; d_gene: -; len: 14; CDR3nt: TGTGCCAGCAGCGTAGGAGGGGGCGGGTACGAGCAGTACTTC; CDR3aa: CASSVGGGGYEQYF
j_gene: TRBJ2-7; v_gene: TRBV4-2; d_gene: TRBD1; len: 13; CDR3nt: TGTGCCAGCAGCCAAGTGGACAGGGACGAGCAGTACTTC; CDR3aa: CASSQVDRDEQYF
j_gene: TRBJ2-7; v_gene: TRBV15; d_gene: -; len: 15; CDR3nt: TGTGCCACCAGCAGAGGAGGTAGCTTGTCCTACGAGCAGTACTTC; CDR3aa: CATSRGGSLSYEQYF
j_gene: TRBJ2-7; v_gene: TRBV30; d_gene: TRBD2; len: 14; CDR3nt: TGTGCCTGGAGTCTAGCGGGAGGTCCTGGCGAGCAGTACTTC; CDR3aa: CAWSLAGGPGEQYF
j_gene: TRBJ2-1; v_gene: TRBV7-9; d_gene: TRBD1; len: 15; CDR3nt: TGTGCCAGCAGCCCCAACATTGACAGGGAGAATGAGCAGTTCTTC; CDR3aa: CASSPNIDRENEQFF
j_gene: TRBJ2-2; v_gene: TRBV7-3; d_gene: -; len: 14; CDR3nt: TGTGCCAGCAGCTTAACTAGCAATACCGGGGAGCTGTTTTTT; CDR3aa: CASSLTSNTGELFF
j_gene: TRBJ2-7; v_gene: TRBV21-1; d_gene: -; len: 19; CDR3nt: TGTGCCAGCAGCAAGATTGGACTAGCGGGAGGTAATAGCTCCTACGAGCAGTACTTC; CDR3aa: CASSKIGLAGGNSSYEQYF
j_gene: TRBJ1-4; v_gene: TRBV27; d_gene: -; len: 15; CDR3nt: TGTGCCAGCAGTCCTTTTCCCTCAACTAATGAAAAACTGTTTTTT; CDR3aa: CASSPFPSTNEKLFF
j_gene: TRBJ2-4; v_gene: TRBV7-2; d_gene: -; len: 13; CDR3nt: TGTGCCAGCAGCTTAGATACCAGGGACATTCAGTACTTC; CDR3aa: CASSLDTRDIQYF
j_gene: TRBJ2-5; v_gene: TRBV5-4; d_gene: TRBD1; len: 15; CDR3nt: TGTGCCAGCAGCTTGACAGGGGGCTTCCAAGAGACCCAGTACTTC; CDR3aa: CASSLTGGFQETQYF
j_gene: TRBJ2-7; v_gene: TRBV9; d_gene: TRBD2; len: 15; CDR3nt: TGTGCCAGCAGCGCCGGGACTAGCATAATTTACGAGCAGTACTTC; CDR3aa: CASSAGTSIIYEQYF
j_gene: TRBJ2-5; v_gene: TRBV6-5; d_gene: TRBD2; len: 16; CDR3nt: TGTGCCAGCAGTTTCTCCGGGACTAGCGGGAGGAGGGAGCAGTACTTC; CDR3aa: CASSFSGTSGRREQYF
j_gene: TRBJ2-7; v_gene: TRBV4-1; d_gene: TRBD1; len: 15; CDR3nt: TGCGCCAGCAGCCATGTGACAGGGGGCTCCTACGAGCAATACTTC; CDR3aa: CASSHVTGGSYEQYF
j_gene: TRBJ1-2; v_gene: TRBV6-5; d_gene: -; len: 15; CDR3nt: TGTGCCAGCAGTTTAAACCAGGGGTCGGTTTATGGCTACACCTTC; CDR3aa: CASSLNQGSVYGYTF
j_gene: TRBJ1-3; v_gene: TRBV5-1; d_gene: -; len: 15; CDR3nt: TGCGCCAGCAGCTTGGCCCATAGCTCTGGAAACACCATATATTTT; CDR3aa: CASSLAHSSGNTIYF
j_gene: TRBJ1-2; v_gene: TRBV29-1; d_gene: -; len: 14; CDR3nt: TGCAGCGTTGACCGTGCCAGGGTTCAAAATGGCTACACCTTC; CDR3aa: CSVDRARVQNGYTF
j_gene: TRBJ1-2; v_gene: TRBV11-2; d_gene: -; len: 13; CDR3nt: TGTGCCAGCAGCCAGGGGTTCAACTATGGCTACACCTTC; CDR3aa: CASSQGFNYGYTF
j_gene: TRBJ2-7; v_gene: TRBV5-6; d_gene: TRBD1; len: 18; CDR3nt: TGTGCCAGCAGCTTGTTACCCTTCACGGGACAGGGGTATGGCGAGCAGTACTTC; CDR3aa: CASSLLPFTGQGYGEQYF
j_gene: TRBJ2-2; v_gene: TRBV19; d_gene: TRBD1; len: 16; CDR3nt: TGTGCCAGTAGGGCGATGGACAGGGGTTCTGGTCGGGAGCTGTTTTTT; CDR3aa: CASRAMDRGSGRELFF
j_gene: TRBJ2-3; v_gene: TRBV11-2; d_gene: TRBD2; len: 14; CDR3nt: TGTGCCAGCAGGGCTAGCGGGAGTGGAGATACGCAGTATTTT; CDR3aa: CASRASGSGDTQYF